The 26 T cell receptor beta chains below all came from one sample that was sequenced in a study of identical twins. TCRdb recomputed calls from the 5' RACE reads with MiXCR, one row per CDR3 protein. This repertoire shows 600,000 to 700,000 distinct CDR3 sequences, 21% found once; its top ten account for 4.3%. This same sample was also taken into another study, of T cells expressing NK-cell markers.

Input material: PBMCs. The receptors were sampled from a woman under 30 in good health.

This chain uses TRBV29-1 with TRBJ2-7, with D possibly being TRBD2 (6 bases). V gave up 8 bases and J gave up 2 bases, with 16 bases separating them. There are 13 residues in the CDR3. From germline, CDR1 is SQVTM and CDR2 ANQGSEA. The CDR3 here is CSYRPTGAYEQYF. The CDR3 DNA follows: TGCAGCTACCGCCCCACGGGAGCCTACGAGCAGTACTTC.

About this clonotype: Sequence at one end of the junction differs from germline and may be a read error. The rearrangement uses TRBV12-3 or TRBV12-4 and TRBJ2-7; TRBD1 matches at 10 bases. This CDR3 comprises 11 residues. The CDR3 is CASSLGTGVDF. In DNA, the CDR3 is TGTGCCAGCAGTTTGGGGACAGGGGTAGACTTC.

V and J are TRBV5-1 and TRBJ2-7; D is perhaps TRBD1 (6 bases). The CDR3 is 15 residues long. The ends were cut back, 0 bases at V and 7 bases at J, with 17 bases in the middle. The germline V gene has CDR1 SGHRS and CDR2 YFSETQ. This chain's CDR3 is CASSLGGTTGKEQYF. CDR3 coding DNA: TGCGCCAGCAGCTTGGGGGGGACCACAGGGAAAGAGCAGTACTTC.

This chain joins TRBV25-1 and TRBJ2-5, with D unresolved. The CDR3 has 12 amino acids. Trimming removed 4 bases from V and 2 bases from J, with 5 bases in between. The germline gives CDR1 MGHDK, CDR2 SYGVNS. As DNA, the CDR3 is TGTGCCAGCAGTGGCTCTCAAGAGACCCAGTACTTC. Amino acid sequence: CASSGSQETQYF.

CDR3: CASSPPSGLVNYEQYF. The CDR3 DNA is TGTGCCAGCAGCCCTCCCTCAGGACTAGTGAACTACGAGCAGTACTTC. This chain joins TRBV7-9 and TRBJ2-7, with 7 bases aligning to TRBD2. The CDR3 spans 16 residues. With V trimmed by 5 bases and J by 3 bases, 13 bases remained unmatched. Germline V gene data show CDR1 as SEHNR and CDR2 as FQNEAQ (reference sequence).

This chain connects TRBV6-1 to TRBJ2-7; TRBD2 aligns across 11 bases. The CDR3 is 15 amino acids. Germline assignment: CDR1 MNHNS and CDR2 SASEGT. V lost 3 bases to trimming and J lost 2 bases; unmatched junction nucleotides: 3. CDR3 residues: CASSDFSGRAYEQYF. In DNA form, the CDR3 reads TGTGCCAGCAGTGATTTTAGCGGGAGGGCCTACGAGCAGTACTTC.

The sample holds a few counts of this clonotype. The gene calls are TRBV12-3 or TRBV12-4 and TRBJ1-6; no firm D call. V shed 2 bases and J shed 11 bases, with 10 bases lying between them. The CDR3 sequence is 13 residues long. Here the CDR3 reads CASSLSLRAPLHF. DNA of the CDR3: TGTGCCAGCAGTTTATCCCTGAGGGCACCCCTCCACTTT.

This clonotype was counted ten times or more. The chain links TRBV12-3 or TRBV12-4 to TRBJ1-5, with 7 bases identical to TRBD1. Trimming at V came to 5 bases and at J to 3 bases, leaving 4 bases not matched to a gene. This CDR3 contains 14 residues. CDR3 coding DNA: TGTGCCAGCAGTCCCGGACAGGTCAATCAGCCCCAGCATTTT. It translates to CASSPGQVNQPQHF.

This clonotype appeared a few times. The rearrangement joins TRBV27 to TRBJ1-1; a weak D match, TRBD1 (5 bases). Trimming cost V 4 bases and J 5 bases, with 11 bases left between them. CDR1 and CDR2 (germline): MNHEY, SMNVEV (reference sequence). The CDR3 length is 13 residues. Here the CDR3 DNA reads TGTGCCAGCAGTTGGAATGGGGGTACTGAAGCTTTCTTT. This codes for CASSWNGGTEAFF.

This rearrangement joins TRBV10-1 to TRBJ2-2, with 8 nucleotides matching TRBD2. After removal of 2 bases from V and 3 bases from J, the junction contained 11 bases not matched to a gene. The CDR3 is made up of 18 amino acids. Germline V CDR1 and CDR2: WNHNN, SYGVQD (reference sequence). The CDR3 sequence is CASSEPQKLAEDTGELFF. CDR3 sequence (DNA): TGCGCCAGCAGTGAGCCCCAAAAACTAGCGGAAGACACCGGGGAGCTGTTTTTT.

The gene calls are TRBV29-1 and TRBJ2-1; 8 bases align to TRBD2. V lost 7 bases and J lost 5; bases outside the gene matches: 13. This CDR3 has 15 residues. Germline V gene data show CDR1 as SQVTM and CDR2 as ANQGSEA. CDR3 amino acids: CSAEVLAGTHNEQFF. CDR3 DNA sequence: TGCAGCGCCGAGGTGCTAGCGGGTACACACAATGAGCAGTTCTTC.

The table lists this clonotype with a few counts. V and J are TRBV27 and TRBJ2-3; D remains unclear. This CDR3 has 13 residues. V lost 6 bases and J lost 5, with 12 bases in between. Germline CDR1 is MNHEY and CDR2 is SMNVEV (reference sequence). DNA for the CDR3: TGTGCCAGCAGGCCCCAATCCTTAGATACGCAGTATTTT. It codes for CASRPQSLDTQYF.

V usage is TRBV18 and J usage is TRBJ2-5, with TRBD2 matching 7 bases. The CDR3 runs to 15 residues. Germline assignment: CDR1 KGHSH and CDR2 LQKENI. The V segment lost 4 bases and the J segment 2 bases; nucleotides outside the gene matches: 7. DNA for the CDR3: TGTGCCAGCTCACGTAACAACGGGGGGCAAGAGACCCAGTACTTC. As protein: CASSRNNGGQETQYF. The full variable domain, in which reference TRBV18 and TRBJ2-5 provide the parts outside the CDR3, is NAGVMQNPRHLVRRRGQEARLRCSPMKGHSHVYWYRQLPEEGLKFMVYLQKENIIDESGMPKERFSAEFPKEGPSILRIQQVVRGDSAAYFCASSRNNGGQETQYFGPGTRLLVL.

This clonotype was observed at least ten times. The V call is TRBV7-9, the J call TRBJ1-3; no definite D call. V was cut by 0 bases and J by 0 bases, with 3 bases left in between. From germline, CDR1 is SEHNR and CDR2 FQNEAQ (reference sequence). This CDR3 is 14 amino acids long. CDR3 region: CASSLAGSGNTIYF. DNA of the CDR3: TGTGCCAGCAGCTTAGCAGGCTCTGGAAACACCATATATTTT.

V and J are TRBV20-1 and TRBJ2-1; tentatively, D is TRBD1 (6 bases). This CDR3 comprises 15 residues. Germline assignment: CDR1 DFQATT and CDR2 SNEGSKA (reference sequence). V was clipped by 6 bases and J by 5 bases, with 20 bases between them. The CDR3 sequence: CSALEQGRGHNEQFF. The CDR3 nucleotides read TGCAGTGCCCTGGAGCAGGGGCGAGGCCACAATGAGCAGTTCTTC.

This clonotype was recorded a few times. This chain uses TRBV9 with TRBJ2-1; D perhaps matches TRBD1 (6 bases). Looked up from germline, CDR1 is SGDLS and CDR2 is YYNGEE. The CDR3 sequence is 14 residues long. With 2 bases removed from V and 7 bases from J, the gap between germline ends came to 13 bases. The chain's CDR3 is CASSVSNRDNEQFF. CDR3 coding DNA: TGTGCCAGCAGCGTCTCGAACAGGGATAATGAGCAGTTCTTC.

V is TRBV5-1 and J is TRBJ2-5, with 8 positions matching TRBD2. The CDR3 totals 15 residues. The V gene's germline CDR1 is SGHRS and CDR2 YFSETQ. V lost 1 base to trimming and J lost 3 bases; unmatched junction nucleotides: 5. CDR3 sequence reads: CASSLPAGEKETQYF. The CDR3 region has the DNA TGCGCCAGCAGCTTGCCAGCGGGAGAAAAAGAGACCCAGTACTTC.

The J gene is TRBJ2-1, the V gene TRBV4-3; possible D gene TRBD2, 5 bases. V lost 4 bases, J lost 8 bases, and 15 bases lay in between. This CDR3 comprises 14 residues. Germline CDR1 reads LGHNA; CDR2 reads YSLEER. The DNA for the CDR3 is TGCGCCAGCAGCCTATCACGGGGAGCGGATGAGCAGTTCTTC. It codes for CASSLSRGADEQFF.

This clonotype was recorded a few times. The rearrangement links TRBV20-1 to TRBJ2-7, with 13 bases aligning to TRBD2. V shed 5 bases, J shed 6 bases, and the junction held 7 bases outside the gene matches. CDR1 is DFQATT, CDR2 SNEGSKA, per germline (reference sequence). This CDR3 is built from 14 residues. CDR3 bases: TGCAGTGCTGATCGACTAGCGGGGGGCCGCGAGCAGTACTTC. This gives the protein CSADRLAGGREQYF.

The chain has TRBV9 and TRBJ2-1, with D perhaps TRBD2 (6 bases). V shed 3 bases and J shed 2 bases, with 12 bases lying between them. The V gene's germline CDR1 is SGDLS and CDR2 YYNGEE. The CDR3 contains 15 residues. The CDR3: CASSGVAGPYNEQFF. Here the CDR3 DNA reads TGTGCCAGCAGCGGGGTGGCGGGACCCTACAATGAGCAGTTCTTC. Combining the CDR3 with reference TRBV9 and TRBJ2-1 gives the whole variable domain DSGVTQTPKHLITATGQRVTLRCSPRSGDLSVYWYQQSLDQGLQFLIQYYNGEERAKGNILERFSAQQFPDLHSELNLSSLELGDSALYFCASSGVAGPYNEQFFGPGTRLTVL.

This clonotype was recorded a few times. The CDR3 DNA follows: TGTGCTAGCCTGCAGGGGCTACACAATGAGCAGTTCTTC. Residues: CASLQGLHNEQFF. V and J are TRBV12-5 and TRBJ2-1; tentative D call: TRBD1 (6 bases). In germline, CDR1 is LGHNT, CDR2 FRNRAP. Deletions cut 9 bases from V and 5 bases from J, with 14 bases between. The CDR3 is 13 residues long. Combining the CDR3 with reference TRBV12-5 and TRBJ2-1 gives the whole variable domain DARVTQTPRHKVTEMGQEVTMRCQPILGHNTVFWYRQTMMQGLELLAYFRNRAPLDDSGMPKDRFSAEMPDATLATLKIQPSEPRDSAVYFCASLQGLHNEQFFGPGTRLTVL.

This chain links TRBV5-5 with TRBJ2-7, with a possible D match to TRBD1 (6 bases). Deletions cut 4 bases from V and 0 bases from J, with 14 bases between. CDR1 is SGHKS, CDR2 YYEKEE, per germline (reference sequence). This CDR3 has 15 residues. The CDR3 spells CASSLRDIFSYEQYF. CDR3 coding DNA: TGTGCCAGCAGCCTTCGGGACATCTTCTCCTACGAGCAGTACTTC.

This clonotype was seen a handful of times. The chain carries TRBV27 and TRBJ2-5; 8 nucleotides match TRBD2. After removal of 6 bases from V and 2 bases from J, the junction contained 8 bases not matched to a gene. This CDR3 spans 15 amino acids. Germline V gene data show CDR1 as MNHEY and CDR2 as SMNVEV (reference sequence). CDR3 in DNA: TGTGCCAGCAGCCTCTACGGGAGGGGGCAAGAGACCCAGTACTTC. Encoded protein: CASSLYGRGQETQYF.

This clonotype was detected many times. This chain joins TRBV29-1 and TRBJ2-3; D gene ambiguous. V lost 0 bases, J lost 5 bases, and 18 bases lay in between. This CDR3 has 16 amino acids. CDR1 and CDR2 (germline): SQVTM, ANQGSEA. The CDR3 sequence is CSVEDSLSALEDTQYF. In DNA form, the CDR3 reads TGCAGCGTTGAAGATTCCTTGAGCGCGCTTGAAGATACGCAGTATTTT.

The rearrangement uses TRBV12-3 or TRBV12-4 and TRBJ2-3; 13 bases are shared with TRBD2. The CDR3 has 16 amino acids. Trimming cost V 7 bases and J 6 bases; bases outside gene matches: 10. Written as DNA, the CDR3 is TGTGCCAGCACCAGGACTAGCGGGAGCATGCGTGATACGCAGTATTTT. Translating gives CASTRTSGSMRDTQYF.

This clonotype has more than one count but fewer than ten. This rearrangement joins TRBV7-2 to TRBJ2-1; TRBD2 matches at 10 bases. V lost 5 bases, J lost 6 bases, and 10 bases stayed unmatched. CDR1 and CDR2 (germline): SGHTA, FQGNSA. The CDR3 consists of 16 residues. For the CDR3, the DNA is TGTGCCAGCAGCACCCGGCTAGCGGGAGTAGGCAATGAGCAGTTCTTC. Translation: CASSTRLAGVGNEQFF.